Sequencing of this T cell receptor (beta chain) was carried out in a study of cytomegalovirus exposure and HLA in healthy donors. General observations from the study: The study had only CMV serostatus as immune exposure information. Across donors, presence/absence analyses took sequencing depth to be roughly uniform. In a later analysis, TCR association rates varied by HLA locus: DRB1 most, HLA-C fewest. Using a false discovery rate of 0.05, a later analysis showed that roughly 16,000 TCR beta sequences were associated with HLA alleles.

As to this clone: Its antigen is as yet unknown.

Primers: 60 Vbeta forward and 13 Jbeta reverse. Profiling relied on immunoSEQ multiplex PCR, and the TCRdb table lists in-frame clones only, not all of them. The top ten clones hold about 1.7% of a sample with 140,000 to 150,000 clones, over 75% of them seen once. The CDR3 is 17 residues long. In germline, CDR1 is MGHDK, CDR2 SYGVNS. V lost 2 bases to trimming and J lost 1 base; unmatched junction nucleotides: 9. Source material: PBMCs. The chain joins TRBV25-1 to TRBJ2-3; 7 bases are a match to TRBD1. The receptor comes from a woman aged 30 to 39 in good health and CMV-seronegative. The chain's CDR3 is CASSEGVGTDGTDTQYF. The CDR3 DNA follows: TGTGCCAGCAGTGAAGGGGTTGGGACAGACGGCACAGATACGCAGTATTTT.